These T cell receptor beta chains were read from a single sample in a study of blood T cell repertoires in COVID-19. Clones were read by immunoSEQ multiplex PCR, and TCRdb kept only the in-frame ones, dropping some. Of roughly 170,000 clones in the sample, under 90% were seen once. Sequencing was performed on peripheral blood. The receptors derive from a human donor in a cohort sampled during active COVID-19. CDR3s leave out the opening cysteine and the closing phenylalanine or tryptophan. The D gene is left open where the match is weak.

V gene,D gene,CDR3 protein
TRBV2,.,ASSESPGQPQH
TRBV4-2,TRBD2,ASSQAGTSSYEQY
TRBV5-1,.,ASSFRAAADTQY
TRBV11-1,TRBD1,ASSLGDRGSYNEQF
TRBV2,TRBD2,ASGTSGGLGETQY
TRBV7-9,TRBD2,ASTTRGTSMGEQF
TRBV3-1/TRBV3-2,.,ASSLLGGEGGGNTIY
TRBV6-6,TRBD1,ASSFGQGAYNEQF
TRBV13,TRBD1,ASSSFPRQGRGTIY
TRBV5-4,.,ASSAGKDRGGLFYGYT
TRBV7-9,TRBD2,ASSLLAGGRTDTQY
TRBV11-1,.,ASSPQRETQY
TRBV7-6,TRBD1,ASSLGTGQNSNQPQH
TRBV5-1,TRBD1,ASRLQGANTGELF
TRBV4-1,.,ASSQVQNDNSPLH
TRBV3-1/TRBV3-2,TRBD2,ASSSPRLAGGLLGTQY
TRBV5-4,.,ASSSKGARGYYNEQF
TRBV27,.,ASSLSERQGYT
TRBV5-6,TRBD1,ASSHGTGSTYEQY
TRBV7-2,.,ASTRIGLGAYGYT
TRBV7-9,TRBD2,ASSLVGGSGGRYNEQF
TRBV5-4,.,ASSRLGAGPPRGTGELF
TRBV10-3,.,AISEYREGYEQY
TRBV9,TRBD1,ASSALGGANTEAF
TRBV7-3,TRBD2,ASSSQLAGPTDTQY
TRBV10-2,.,ASTDRNSPLH
TRBV2,TRBD2,ASTLGTILYEQY
TRBV11-2,.,ASSLRQIREKLF
TRBV3-1/TRBV3-2,.,ASSQNTLLTYGYT
TRBV7-2,.,ASSPGREPYEQY
TRBV5-1,.,ASSLLPGPNEKLF
TRBV12-5,.,ASGLVVGALTDTQY
TRBV10-1,.,ATRGRTTGYGYT
TRBV10-2,TRBD1,ASGNRGGETQY
TRBV6-5,TRBD1,ATAGGTGNQPQH
TRBV7-9,.,ASSWGHLNTEAF
TRBV10-1,.,ASSANSGAEAF
TRBV21-1,.,ASSFGGRDEQY
TRBV19,.,ASSIANEQY
TRBV13,.,ASRTQGPNTGELF
TRBV7-6,.,ASSPREQTHEAF
TRBV7-3,.,ASSLLGRSADTQY
TRBV7-8,.,ASSLLVGAGHFDQPQH
TRBV21-1,.,ASSKARTGDSYEQY
TRBV7-9,TRBD1,ASSLRTGAGAYEQY
TRBV14,TRBD1,ASSYYRDRPYEQY
TRBV2,.,ASSGPGGGINYGYT
TRBV5-1,.,ASSFRGGDTEAF
TRBV5-1,.,ASSLVLGGEQF